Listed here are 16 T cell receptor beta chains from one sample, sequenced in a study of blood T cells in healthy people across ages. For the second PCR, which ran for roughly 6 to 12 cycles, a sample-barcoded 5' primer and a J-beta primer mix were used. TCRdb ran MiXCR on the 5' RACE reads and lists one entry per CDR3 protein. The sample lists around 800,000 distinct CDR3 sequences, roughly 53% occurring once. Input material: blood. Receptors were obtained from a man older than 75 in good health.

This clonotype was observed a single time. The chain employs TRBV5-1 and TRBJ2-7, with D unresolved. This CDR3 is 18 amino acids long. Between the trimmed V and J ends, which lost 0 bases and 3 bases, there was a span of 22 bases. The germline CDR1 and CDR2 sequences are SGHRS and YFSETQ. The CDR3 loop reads CASSLAPTPSATNYEQYF. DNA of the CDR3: TGCGCCAGCAGCTTGGCTCCCACTCCCAGCGCAACTAACTACGAGCAGTACTTC.

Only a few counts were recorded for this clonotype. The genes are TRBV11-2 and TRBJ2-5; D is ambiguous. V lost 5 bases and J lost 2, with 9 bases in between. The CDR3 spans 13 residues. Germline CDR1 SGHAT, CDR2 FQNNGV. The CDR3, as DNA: TGTGCCAGCAGCGTAGGCCGGCAAGAGACCCAGTACTTC. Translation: CASSVGRQETQYF. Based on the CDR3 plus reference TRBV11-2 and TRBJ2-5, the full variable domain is EAGVAQSPRYKIIEKRQSVAFWCNPISGHATLYWYQQILGQGPKLLIQFQNNGVVDDSQLPKDRFSAERLKGVDSTLKIQPAKLEDSAVYLCASSVGRQETQYFGPGTRLLVL.

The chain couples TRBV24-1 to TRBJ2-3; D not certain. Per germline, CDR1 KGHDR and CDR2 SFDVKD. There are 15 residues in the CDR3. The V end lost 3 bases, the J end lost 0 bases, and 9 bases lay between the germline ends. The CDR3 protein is CATSDVRTSTDTQYF. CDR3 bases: TGTGCCACCAGTGATGTCAGAACTAGCACAGATACGCAGTATTTT.

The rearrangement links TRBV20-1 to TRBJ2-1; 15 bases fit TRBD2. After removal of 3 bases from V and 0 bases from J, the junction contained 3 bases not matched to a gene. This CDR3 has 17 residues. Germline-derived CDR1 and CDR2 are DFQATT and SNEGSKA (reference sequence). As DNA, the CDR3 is TGCAGTGCTAGGGGGACTAGCGGGGGGAGCTCCTACAATGAGCAGTTCTTC. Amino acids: CSARGTSGGSSYNEQFF.

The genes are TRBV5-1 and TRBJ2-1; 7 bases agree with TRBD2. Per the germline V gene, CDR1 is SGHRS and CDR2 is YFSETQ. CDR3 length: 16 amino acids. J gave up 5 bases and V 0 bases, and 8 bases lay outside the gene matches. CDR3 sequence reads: CASSLGAGVYDNEQFF. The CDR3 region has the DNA TGCGCCAGCAGCTTGGGTGCGGGAGTCTACGACAATGAGCAGTTCTTC.

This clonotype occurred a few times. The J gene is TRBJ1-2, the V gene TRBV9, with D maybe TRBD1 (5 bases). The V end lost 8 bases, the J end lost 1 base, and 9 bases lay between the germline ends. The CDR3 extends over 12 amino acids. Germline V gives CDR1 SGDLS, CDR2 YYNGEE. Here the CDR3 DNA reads TGTGCCAGAGATGGGGGTAACTATGGCTACACCTTC. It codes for CARDGGNYGYTF.

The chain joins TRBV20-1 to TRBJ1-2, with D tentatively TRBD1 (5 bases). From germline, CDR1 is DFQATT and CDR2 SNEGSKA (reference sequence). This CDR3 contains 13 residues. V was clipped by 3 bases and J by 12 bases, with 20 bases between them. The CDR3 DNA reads TGCAGTGCTAGCCCCCAAAGCCTGCCGGGGGACACCTTC. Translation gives CSASPQSLPGDTF.

The chain's CDR3 is CASSIRAALQETQYF. The CDR3 DNA sequence: TGTGCCAGTAGTATACGGGCAGCACTCCAAGAGACCCAGTACTTC. The chain has TRBV19 and TRBJ2-5, with no clear D. Between the trimmed V and J ends, which lost 2 bases and 1 base, there was a span of 11 bases. The germline gives CDR1 LNHDA, CDR2 SQIVND (reference sequence). The CDR3 sequence is 15 residues long.

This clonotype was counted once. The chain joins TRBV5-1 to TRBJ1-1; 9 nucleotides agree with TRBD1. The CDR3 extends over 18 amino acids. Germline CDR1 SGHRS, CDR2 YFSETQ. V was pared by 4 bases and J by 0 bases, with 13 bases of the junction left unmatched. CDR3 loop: CASSGRQGGPQMNTEAFF. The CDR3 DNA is TGCGCCAGCAGCGGTCGACAGGGGGGCCCCCAAATGAACACTGAAGCTTTCTTT.

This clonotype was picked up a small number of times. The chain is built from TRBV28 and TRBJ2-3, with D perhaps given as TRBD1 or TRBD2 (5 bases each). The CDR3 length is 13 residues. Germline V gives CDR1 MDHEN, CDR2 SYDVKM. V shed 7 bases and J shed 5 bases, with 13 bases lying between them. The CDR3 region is CASMGRDEDTQYF. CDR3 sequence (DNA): TGTGCCAGCATGGGCAGGGACGAAGATACGCAGTATTTT.

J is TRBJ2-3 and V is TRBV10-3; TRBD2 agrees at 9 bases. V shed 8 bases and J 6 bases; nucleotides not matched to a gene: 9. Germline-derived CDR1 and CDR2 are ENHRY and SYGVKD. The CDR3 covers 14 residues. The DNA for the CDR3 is TGTGCCATCGGGTCGGCGGGAGGGGCCGATACGCAGTATTTT. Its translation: CAIGSAGGADTQYF.

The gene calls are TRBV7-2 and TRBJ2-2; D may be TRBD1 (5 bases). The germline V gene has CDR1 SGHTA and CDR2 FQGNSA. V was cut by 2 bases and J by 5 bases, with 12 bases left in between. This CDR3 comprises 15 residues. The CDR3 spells CASSLTNYRTGELFF. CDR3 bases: TGTGCCAGCAGCTTAACCAACTACAGGACCGGGGAGCTGTTTTTT.

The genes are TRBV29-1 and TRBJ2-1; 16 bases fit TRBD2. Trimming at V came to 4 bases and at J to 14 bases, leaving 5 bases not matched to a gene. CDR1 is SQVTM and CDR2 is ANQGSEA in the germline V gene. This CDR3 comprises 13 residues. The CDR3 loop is CSVGGTSGRGEFF. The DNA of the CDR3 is TGCAGCGTTGGGGGGACTAGCGGGAGGGGCGAGTTCTTC.

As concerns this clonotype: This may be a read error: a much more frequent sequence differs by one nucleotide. The CDR3 nucleotides are TGCAGCGATAAGGACGGGCTCTATGACTACACCTTC. Its protein is CSDKDGLYDYTF. The rearrangement uses TRBV29-1 and TRBJ1-2, with D unclear. The CDR3 is 12 residues long. Germline V lookup: CDR1 SQVTM, CDR2 ANQGSEA.

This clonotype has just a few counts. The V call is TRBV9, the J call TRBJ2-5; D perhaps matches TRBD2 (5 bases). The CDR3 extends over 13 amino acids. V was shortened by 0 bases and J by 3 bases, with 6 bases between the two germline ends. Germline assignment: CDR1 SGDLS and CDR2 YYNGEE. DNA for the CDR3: TGTGCCAGCAGCGTAGCGGGAAAAGAGACCCAGTACTTC. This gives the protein CASSVAGKETQYF.

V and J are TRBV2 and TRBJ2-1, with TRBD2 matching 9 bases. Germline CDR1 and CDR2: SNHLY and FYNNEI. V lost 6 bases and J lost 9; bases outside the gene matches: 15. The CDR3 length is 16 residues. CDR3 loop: CASRGRWVLTSGEQFF. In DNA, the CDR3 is TGTGCCAGCAGGGGCCGGTGGGTTCTGACTAGCGGTGAGCAGTTCTTC.